This T cell receptor beta chain was sequenced during a study of preoperative IRX-2 immunotherapy in early breast cancer. Treatment given: preoperative locoregional IRX-2 cytokine immunotherapy. Samples came from a phase Ib trial of preoperative locoregional IRX-2 cytokine immunotherapy. Measured with immunoSEQ multiplex PCR; TCRdb has only the in-frame clones, and not every one. The repertoire has roughly 99,000 clones, roughly 90% of them found once; the top ten carry under 2.5%. In germline, CDR1 is SGHNT, CDR2 YENEEA. This CDR3 spans 15 amino acids. V shed 6 bases and J 4 bases; nucleotides not matched to a gene: 9.

The material was tumor tissue, obtained after IRX-2 immunotherapy. This chain connects TRBV11-3 to TRBJ1-2; 9 bases agree with TRBD1. The receptor was derived from a human donor with breast cancer. The CDR3 bases are TGTGCCAGCAGGCCCCAGACAGGGGGACGCTATGGCTACACCTTC. Its translation is CASRPQTGGRYGYTF.